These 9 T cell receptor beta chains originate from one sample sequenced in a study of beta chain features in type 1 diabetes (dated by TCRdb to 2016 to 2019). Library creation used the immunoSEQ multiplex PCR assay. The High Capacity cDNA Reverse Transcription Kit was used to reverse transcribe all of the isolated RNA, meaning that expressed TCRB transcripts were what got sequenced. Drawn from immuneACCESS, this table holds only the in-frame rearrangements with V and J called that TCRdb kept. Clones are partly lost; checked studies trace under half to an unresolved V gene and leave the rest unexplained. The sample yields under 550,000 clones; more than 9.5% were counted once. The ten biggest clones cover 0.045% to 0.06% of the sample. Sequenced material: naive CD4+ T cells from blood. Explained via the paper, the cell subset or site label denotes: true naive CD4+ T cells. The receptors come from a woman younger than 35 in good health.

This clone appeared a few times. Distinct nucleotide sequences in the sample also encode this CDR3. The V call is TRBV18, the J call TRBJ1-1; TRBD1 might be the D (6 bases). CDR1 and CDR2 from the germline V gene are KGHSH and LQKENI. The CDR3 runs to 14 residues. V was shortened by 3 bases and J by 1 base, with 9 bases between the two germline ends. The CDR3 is CASSPEQGNTEAFF. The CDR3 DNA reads TGTGCCAGCTCACCGGAACAGGGGAACACTGAAGCTTTCTTT.

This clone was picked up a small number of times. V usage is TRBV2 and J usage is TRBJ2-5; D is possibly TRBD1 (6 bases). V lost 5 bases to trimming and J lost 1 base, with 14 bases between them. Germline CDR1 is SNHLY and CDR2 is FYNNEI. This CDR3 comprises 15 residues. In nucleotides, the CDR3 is TGTGCCAGCAGTCTCGCAGGGGTTACCCAAGAGACCCAGTACTTC. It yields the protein CASSLAGVTQETQYF.

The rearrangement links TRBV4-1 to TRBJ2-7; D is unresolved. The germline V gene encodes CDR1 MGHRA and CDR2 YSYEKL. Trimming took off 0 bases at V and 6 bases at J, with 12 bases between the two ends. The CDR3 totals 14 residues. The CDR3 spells CASSQELYRGEQYV. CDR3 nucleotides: TGCGCCAGCAGCCAAGAGTTATATCGCGGCGAGCAGTACGTC.

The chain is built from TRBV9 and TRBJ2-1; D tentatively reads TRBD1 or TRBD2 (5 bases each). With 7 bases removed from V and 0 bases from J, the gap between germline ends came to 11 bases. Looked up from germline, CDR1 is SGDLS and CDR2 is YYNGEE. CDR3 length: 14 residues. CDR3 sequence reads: CASGDASSYNEQFF. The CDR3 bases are TGTGCCAGCGGGGACGCGAGCTCCTACAATGAGCAGTTCTTC.

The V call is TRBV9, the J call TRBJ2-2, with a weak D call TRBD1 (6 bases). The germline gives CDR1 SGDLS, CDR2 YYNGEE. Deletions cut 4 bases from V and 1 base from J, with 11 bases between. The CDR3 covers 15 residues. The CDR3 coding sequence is TGTGCCAGCAGCACCCGACAGGAGAACACCGGGGAGCTGTTTTTT. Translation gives CASSTRQENTGELFF.

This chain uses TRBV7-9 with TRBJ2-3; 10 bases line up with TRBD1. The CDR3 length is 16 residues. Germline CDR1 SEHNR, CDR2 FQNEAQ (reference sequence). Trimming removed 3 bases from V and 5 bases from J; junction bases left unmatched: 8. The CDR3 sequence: CASSFTPGTGVDTQYF. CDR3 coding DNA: TGTGCCAGCAGCTTCACCCCGGGGACAGGGGTAGATACGCAGTATTTT.

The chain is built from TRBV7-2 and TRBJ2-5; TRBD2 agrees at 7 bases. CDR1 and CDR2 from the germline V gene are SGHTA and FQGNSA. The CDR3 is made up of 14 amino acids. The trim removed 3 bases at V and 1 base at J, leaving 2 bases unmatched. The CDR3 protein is CASSLWTSQETQYF. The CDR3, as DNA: TGTGCCAGCAGCTTGTGGACTAGCCAAGAGACCCAGTACTTC.

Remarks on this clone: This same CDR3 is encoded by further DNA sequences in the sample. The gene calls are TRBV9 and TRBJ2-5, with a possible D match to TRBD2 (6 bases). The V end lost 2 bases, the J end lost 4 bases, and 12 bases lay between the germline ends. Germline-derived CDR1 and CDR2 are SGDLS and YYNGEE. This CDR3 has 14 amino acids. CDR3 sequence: CASSVEGRRETQYF. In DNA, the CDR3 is TGTGCCAGCAGCGTCGAAGGGAGGAGAGAGACCCAGTACTTC.

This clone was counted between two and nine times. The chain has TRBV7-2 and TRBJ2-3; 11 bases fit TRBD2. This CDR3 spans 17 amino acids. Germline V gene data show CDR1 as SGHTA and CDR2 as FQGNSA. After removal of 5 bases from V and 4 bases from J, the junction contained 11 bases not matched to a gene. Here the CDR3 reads CASSRTGTSGGADTQYF. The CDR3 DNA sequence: TGTGCCAGCAGCCGGACCGGGACTAGCGGCGGGGCAGATACGCAGTATTTT.